Detailed here is one T cell receptor (beta chain). Its cognate antigen is unknown. These data are taken from a study of cytomegalovirus exposure and HLA in healthy donors. Here immunoSEQ multiplex PCR was the method, and the copy in TCRdb shows in-frame clones only, minus some. The sample shows roughly 230,000 clones, about 90% of them seen only once. The donors were in the approximately 110-subject validation cohort; that cohort was separate from the approximately 670-subject first cohort. Broader study findings: Rarity held for most TCR sequences, but there were some public TCRs that occurred in many donors. In vitro work confirmed that three CMV-associated chains recognize CMV antigens.

This CDR3 comprises 15 residues. Germline CDR1 and CDR2: SGDLS and YYNGEE. V shed 4 bases and J 7 bases; nucleotides not matched to a gene: 11. J is TRBJ2-7 and V is TRBV9, with 10 bases identical to TRBD1. The sequenced sample consisted of PBMCs. The source of this sequence is a woman aged 25 to 39 in good health and CMV-seronegative. CDR3 in amino acids: CASSLSPGQGGEQYF. CDR3 sequence (DNA): TGTGCCAGCAGCTTAAGTCCAGGACAGGGGGGTGAGCAGTACTTC.